This T cell receptor (beta chain) was identified in a study of early T cells in non-severe SARS-CoV-2 infection. CDR1 is SGHDT, CDR2 YYEEEE, per germline. CDR3 length: 17 amino acids. Details on this clonotype: An end of the junction does not agree with germline; a read error may underlie this.

The library protocol tagged individual cDNA molecules with unique molecular identifiers. MiXCR was run by TCRdb on the 5' RACE reads, yielding one entry per CDR3 protein. Of about 92,000 distinct CDR3 sequences listed, around 17% were seen once; the top ten hold about 1.3%. The chain combines TRBV5-6 with TRBJ2-7; 8 positions match TRBD2. The material sequenced was whole blood. The TCR sequence derives from an adult who was a healthcare worker with PCR-confirmed SARS-CoV-2 infection or an uninfected control (not recorded which). Here the CDR3 reads CARSVGRGSGKGYEQYF. CDR3 DNA sequence: TGTGCCCGCAGCGTGGGGCGGGGTAGCGGGAAAGGATACGAGCAGTACTTC. Full variable domain (outside the CDR3, taken from reference TRBV5-6 and TRBJ2-7): DAGVTQSPTHLIKTRGQQVTLRCSPKSGHDTVSWYQQALGQGPQFIFQYYEEEERQRGNFPDRFSGHQFPNYSSELNVNALLLGDSALYLCARSVGRGSGKGYEQYFGPGTRLTVT.